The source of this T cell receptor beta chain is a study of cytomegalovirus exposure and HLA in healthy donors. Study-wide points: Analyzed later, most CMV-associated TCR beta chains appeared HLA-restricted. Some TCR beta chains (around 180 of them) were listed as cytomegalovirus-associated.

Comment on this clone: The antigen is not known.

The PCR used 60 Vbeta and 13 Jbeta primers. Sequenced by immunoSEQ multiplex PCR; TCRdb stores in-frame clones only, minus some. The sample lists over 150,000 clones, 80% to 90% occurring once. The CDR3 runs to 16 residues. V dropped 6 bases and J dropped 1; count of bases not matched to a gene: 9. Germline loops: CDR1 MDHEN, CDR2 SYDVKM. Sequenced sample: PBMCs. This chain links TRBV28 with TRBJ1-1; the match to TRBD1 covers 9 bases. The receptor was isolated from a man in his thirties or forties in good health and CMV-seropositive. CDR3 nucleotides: TGTGCCAGCAGCTCCTTGGGGACAGGGAGGAACACTGAAGCTTTCTTT. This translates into CASSSLGTGRNTEAFF.